Reported below is one T cell receptor beta chain. Its antigen is not yet known. Per-base qualities were not stored, and no clone one base away is much larger. The immunoSEQ Assay, a bias-controlled multiplex PCR, was used to amplify TCRbeta CDR3 regions from genomic DNA. As for the original processing: The number of nucleated cells in each sample was estimated from the amplification of reference gene primers within the assay. To quantify the absolute abundance of each unique TCRbeta CDR3 rearrangement, sequence reads were collapsed and filtered. For each sample, productive Simpson clonality was calculated as the square root of Simpson's diversity index over productive rearrangements. This immuneACCESS table, as held by TCRdb, lists in-frame sequences with V and J called but not all clones. Of the missing ones, under half trace to an unresolved V gene in checked studies; the others have no known cause. The V and J calls and clone size are taken from that table; D and trimming were inferred from the DNA. Within this sample are about 200,000 clones, with approximately 90% of them counted one time only. Of the sample, about 4.1% falls within the top ten clones.

The source of the sample is a study of blood T cell repertoires in COVID-19 (dated by TCRdb to 2018 to 2020). Some background on the complete study: The collaborator samples originated in the United States, Italy and Spain and spanned the acute and convalescent phases of COVID-19. The prospective study material was composed of cDNA or gDNA derived from T cells, B-cell-depleted T cells, or PBMCs. Deeply sampled blood TCRbeta repertoires from subjects exposed to, actively infected with, or recovered from COVID-19 were included in the dataset. A freely available public database, intended as a resource for researchers studying the immune response to SARS-CoV-2, is where the repertoires were released. The samples were drawn from two sources: the first 160 participants of the ongoing ImmuneRACE study, and 1,000 to 1,500 subjects contributed by 6 global collaborators. A de-identified subject ID, COVID-19 status, age in years and sex were almost always included in the sample metadata. HLA class I and class II types, where available, came from metadata supplied by the sample provider rather than from assay-based typing. Overall study results and their limits: The quantity of clinical and demographic metadata differed by source and by participant and was supplied without curation.

The collaborating institutions used their own protocols to collect whole blood in K2EDTA tubes. Collaborator samples were shipped for TCRbeta analysis as frozen whole blood, isolated PBMCs, or DNA extracted from either sample type. This TCR was sampled from a man aged 50 to 59 with acute or convalescent COVID-19. Sequenced input: peripheral blood.

The DNA reads as follows: TGTGCCAGCACAGACCGGGACAGTAATCAGCCCCAGCATTTT. Its protein reads: CASTDRDSNQPQHF. This receptor chain uses TRBV2 and TRBJ1-5, with 7 bases in between that match TRBD1. The germline V gene encodes CDR1 SNHLY and CDR2 FYNNEI. The CDR3 has 14 amino acids, counting the end cysteine and phenylalanine. The retained sequence is limited to the CDR3, 42 bases, with the frame set at the first base. The junction shows trimming of 7 bases on V and 4 bases on J, and the gene matches do not reach 7 bases of it. The variable domain in full, with residues beyond the CDR3 obtained from the reference TRBV2 and TRBJ1-5 genes, is EPEVTQTPSHQVTQMGQEVILRCVPISNHLYFYWYRQILGQKVEFLVSFYNNEISEKSEIFDDQFSVERPDGSNFTLKIRSTKLEDSAMYFCASTDRDSNQPQHFGDGTRLSIL.